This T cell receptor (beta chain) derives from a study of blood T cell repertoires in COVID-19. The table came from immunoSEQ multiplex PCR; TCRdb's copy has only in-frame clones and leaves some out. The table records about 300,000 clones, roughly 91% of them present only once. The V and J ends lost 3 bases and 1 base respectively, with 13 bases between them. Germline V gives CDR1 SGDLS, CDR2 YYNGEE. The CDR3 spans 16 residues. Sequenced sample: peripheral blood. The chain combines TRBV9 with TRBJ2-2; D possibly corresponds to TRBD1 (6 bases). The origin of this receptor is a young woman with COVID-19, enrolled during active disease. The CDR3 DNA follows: TGTGCCAGCAGCGCTACCGGGACAAAGAACACCGGGGAGCTGTTTTTT. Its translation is CASSATGTKNTGELFF.